This T cell receptor (beta chain) stems from a study of blood T cell repertoires in COVID-19. As for the study in general: The United States, Italy and Spain supplied acute and convalescent COVID-19 samples. PBMCs, B-cell-depleted T cells, or T cells were the source of the cDNA or gDNA that made up the material.

As handled by the study authors: Estimates of nucleated cell counts were drawn from the amplification of reference gene primers. The repertoire was sequenced with immunoSEQ multiplex PCR; TCRdb's copy has only in-frame clones and lacks some. V and J calls and clone size are those listed in that table; D and trimming were worked out from the DNA. The sample holds 20,000 or so clones, 84% seen once. The sequence came from a man in his forties with acute or convalescent COVID-19. Sequences were obtained from peripheral blood.

CDR3 coding DNA: TGTGCCAGCAGCCGGGACAGGGCCCACAATGAGCAGTTCTTC. It codes for CASSRDRAHNEQFF. The chain has TRBV6-2 or TRBV6-3 and TRBJ2-1, with 9 bases identical to TRBD1. V lost 6 bases, J lost 5 bases, and 5 bases stayed unmatched. Germline V lookup: CDR1 MNHEY, CDR2 SVGEGT. The CDR3 totals 14 residues.